The rows below give T cell receptor beta chains drawn from one sample of a study of shared clonotypes between healthy human individuals. Method: immunoSEQ multiplex PCR; TCRdb's copy keeps in-frame clones and lacks some. Counted here are about half a million clones, roughly 77% occurring once; the ten biggest clones make up over 10%. The sample consisted of PBMCs. These receptor sequences come from a woman aged 40 to 55 in good health. Some clones in this sample may be carry-over from other donors' samples. CDR3s include the opening cysteine and the closing phenylalanine or tryptophan. The order of the fields is clone size, V gene, D gene, J gene, CDR3 DNA, CDR3 protein. D genes are given only for firm matches. Not all rows give a size; the values are once, few, many and, for expanded clones, a class.

abundance: -
v_gene: TRBV30
d_gene: -
j_gene: TRBJ2-1
CDR3nt: TGTGCCTGGAGTACGGCAAATGAGCAGTTCTTC
CDR3aa: CAWSTANEQFF

abundance: many
v_gene: TRBV28
d_gene: -
j_gene: TRBJ1-3
CDR3nt: TGTGCCAGCAGTTTAATTCCAGGGGCTGGAAACACCATATATTTT
CDR3aa: CASSLIPGAGNTIYF

abundance: -
v_gene: TRBV18
d_gene: -
j_gene: TRBJ2-5
CDR3nt: TGTGCCAGCTCACGAGGGGGATGGGAGACCCAGTACTTC
CDR3aa: CASSRGGWETQYF

abundance: -
v_gene: TRBV28
d_gene: TRBD2
j_gene: TRBJ2-1
CDR3nt: TGTGCCAGCAGTTTATTCGGGACTAGCGAAAACAATGAGCAGTTCTTC
CDR3aa: CASSLFGTSENNEQFF

abundance: once
v_gene: TRBV6-7
d_gene: TRBD2
j_gene: TRBJ2-2
CDR3nt: TGTGCCAGCAGTTACTCGACTAGCGAAGAACACCGGGGAGCTGTTTTT
CDR3aa: CASSYSTSEEHRGAVF

abundance: -
v_gene: TRBV5-1
d_gene: TRBD2
j_gene: TRBJ2-3
CDR3nt: TGCGCCAGCAGCTTGGGGACTAGCGGAGCAACAGATACGCAGTATTTT
CDR3aa: CASSLGTSGATDTQYF

abundance: -
v_gene: TRBV2
d_gene: -
j_gene: TRBJ1-2
CDR3nt: TGTGCCAGCAGTGTAGGAATGGGGGCCCAGGGCTACACCTTC
CDR3aa: CASSVGMGAQGYTF

abundance: -
v_gene: TRBV11-3
d_gene: -
j_gene: TRBJ2-3
CDR3nt: TGTGCCAGCAGCTTAGATACAGGGACGACAGATACGCAGTATTTT
CDR3aa: CASSLDTGTTDTQYF

abundance: -
v_gene: TRBV5-1
d_gene: -
j_gene: TRBJ2-5
CDR3nt: TGCGCCAGCAGCGAGCCAGCCGAAGAGACCCAGTACTTC
CDR3aa: CASSEPAEETQYF

abundance: -
v_gene: TRBV29-1
d_gene: -
j_gene: TRBJ2-2
CDR3nt: TGCAGCGTGAGGAAGAGTGCGAACACCGGGGAGCTGTTTTTT
CDR3aa: CSVRKSANTGELFF

abundance: -
v_gene: TRBV4-2
d_gene: -
j_gene: TRBJ1-4
CDR3nt: TGTGCCAGCAGCCTCGGGAGGGCTAATGAAAAACTGTTTTTT
CDR3aa: CASSLGRANEKLFF

abundance: few
v_gene: TRBV19
d_gene: -
j_gene: TRBJ2-1
CDR3nt: TGTGCCAGTAGTATAAGTGGGACCTACAATGAGCAGTTCTTC
CDR3aa: CASSISGTYNEQFF

abundance: -
v_gene: TRBV7-2
d_gene: -
j_gene: TRBJ2-7
CDR3nt: TGTGCCAGCGGGCGAGGGGGAGGGCCGTACGAGCAGTACTTC
CDR3aa: CASGRGGGPYEQYF

abundance: -
v_gene: TRBV30
d_gene: -
j_gene: TRBJ1-1
CDR3nt: TGTGCCTGGAGTAGGGTGCCCACTGAAGCTTTCTTT
CDR3aa: CAWSRVPTEAFF

abundance: -
v_gene: TRBV6-1
d_gene: -
j_gene: TRBJ1-2
CDR3nt: TGTGCCAGCAGTGAAGAGGCAGGGGTTATATATGGCTACACCTTC
CDR3aa: CASSEEAGVIYGYTF